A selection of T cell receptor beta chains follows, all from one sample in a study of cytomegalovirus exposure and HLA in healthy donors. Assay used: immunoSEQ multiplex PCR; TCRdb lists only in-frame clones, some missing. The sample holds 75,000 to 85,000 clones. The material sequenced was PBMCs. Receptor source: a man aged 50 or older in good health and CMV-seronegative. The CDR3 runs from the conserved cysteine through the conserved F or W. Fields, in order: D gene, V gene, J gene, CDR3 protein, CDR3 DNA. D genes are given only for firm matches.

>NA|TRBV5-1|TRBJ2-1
CASTEQVSNEQFF
TGCGCCAGCACGGAACAGGTATCGAATGAGCAGTTCTTC
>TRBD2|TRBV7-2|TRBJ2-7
CASSLAQGAGGYEQYF
TGTGCCAGCAGCTTAGCTCAGGGAGCGGGAGGCTACGAGCAGTACTTC
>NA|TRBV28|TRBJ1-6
CASSSFGGSPLHF
TGTGCCAGCAGTTCGTTCGGGGGTTCACCCCTCCACTTT
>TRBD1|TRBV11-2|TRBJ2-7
CASSIGQGYYEQYF
TGTGCCAGCAGCATAGGACAGGGGTACTACGAGCAGTACTTC
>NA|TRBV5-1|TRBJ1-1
CASSLGRPGTEAFF
TGCGCCAGCAGCTTGGGCAGGCCGGGAACTGAAGCTTTCTTT
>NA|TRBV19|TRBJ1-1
CASSQNTEAFF
TGTGCCAGTAGTCAGAACACTGAAGCTTTCTTT
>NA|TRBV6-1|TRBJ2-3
CASSEAPNWDTQYF
TGTGCCAGCAGTGAAGCACCTAATTGGGATACGCAGTATTTT
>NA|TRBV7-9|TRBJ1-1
CASSQRTALNTEAFF
TGTGCCAGCAGCCAAAGGACAGCGTTGAACACTGAAGCTTTCTTT
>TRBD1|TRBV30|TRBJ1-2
CAWSALRSDRDGYTF
TGTGCCTGGAGTGCCCTCCGTTCGGACAGGGACGGCTACACCTTC
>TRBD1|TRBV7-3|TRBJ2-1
CASSADRANEQFF
TGTGCCAGCAGCGCCGACAGGGCCAATGAGCAGTTCTTC
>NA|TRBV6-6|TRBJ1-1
CASSYPQGPKTEAFF
TGTGCCAGCAGTTACCCACAGGGTCCAAAGACTGAAGCTTTCTTT
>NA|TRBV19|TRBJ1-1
CASWGEGDTEAFF
TGTGCCAGCTGGGGGGAGGGCGACACTGAAGCTTTCTTT
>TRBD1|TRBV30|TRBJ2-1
CAWVAGTGFVNNEQFF
TGTGCCTGGGTGGCCGGGACAGGATTTGTAAACAATGAGCAGTTCTTC
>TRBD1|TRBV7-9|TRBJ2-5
CASSSTGGWETQYF
TGTGCCAGCAGCTCGACAGGGGGCTGGGAGACCCAGTACTTC
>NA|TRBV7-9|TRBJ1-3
CASSLAGRVNRPGNTIYF
TGTGCCAGCAGCTTAGCAGGCAGGGTGAACAGACCTGGAAACACCATATATTTT
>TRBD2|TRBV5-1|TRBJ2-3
CASSRVAGGPTDTQYF
TGCGCCAGCAGTCGTGTAGCGGGGGGGCCCACAGATACGCAGTATTTT
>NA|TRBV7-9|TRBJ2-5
CASSRARDQETQYF
TGTGCCAGCAGCCGGGCCAGGGACCAAGAGACCCAGTACTTC
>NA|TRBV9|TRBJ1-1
CASSKLWNTEAFF
TGTGCCAGCAGCAAACTTTGGAACACTGAAGCTTTCTTT
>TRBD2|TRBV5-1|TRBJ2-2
CASSSLAGGLDVGELFF
TGCGCCAGCAGCTCTCTAGCGGGGGGGCTCGATGTCGGGGAGCTGTTTTTT
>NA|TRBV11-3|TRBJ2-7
CASSLRGTYEQYF
TGTGCCAGCAGCTTAAGGGGGACCTACGAGCAGTACTTC
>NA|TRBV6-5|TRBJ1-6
CASSPPNPTNSPLHF
TGTGCCAGCAGCCCCCCAAACCCGACAAATTCACCCCTCCACTTT
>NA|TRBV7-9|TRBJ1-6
CASSLDAGMHSPLHF
TGTGCCAGCAGCTTAGATGCAGGGATGCATTCACCCCTCCACTTT
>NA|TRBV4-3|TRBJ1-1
CASSQAYGNTEAFF
TGCGCCAGCAGCCAAGCATACGGGAACACTGAAGCTTTCTTT
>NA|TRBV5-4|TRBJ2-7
CASSSSAEDEQYF
TGTGCCAGCAGCTCGTCCGCGGAAGACGAGCAGTACTTC
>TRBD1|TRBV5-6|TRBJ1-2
CASSLGSGGRYGYTF
TGTGCCAGCAGCTTGGGGTCAGGGGGCCGCTATGGCTACACCTTC
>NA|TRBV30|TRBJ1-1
CAWSVRAEAFF
TGTGCCTGGAGTGTGAGGGCTGAAGCTTTCTTT
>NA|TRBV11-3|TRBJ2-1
CASSLRGSFGEQFF
TGTGCCAGCAGCTTACGAGGATCCTTTGGAGAGCAGTTCTTC
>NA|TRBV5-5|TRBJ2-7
CASSLAGYSYEQYF
TGTGCCAGCAGCTTGGCGGGGTACAGCTACGAGCAGTACTTC
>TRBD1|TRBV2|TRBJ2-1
CASIQMTGVYEQFF
TGTGCCAGCATCCAAATGACAGGGGTGTATGAGCAGTTCTTC
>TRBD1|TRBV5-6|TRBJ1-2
CASSFRMGTGSNYGYTF
TGTGCCAGCAGCTTTCGTATGGGGACAGGGTCTAACTATGGCTACACCTTC
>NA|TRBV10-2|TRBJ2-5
CASRELAVQYF
TGCGCCAGCAGAGAACTGGCGGTCCAGTACTTC
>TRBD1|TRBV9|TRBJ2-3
CASSVGPGGRTDTQYF
TGTGCCAGCAGCGTAGGGCCAGGGGGCAGGACAGATACGCAGTATTTT
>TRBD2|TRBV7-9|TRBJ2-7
CASSHSGGADEQYF
TGTGCCAGCAGCCACAGCGGGGGGGCCGACGAGCAGTACTTC
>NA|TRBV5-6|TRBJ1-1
CASSLVTANTEAFF
TGTGCCAGCAGCTTGGTGACAGCGAACACTGAAGCTTTCTTT
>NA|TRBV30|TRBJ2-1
CAWSVLSGFYNEQFF
TGTGCCTGGAGTGTACTGAGCGGTTTCTACAATGAGCAGTTCTTC
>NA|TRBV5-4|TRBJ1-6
CASSLVLAGGRNSPLHF
TGTGCCAGCAGCTTGGTCTTGGCTGGGGGCCGTAATTCACCCCTCCACTTT
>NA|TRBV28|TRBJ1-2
CASSLAHGYTF
TGTGCCAGCAGTCTGGCCCATGGCTACACCTTC
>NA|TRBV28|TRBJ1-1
CASSLSGGGTEAFF
TGTGCCAGCAGTTTATCCGGGGGTGGCACTGAAGCTTTCTTT
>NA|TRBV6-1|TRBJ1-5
CASSEGAKLNQPQHF
TGTGCCAGCAGTGAAGGGGCCAAATTAAATCAGCCCCAGCATTTT
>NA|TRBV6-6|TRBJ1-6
CASSREIGHTNSPLHF
TGTGCCAGCAGTCGGGAGATCGGACACACCAATTCACCCCTCCACTTT
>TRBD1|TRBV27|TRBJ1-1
CASTSGQGATEAFF
TGTGCCAGCACTTCGGGACAGGGGGCCACTGAAGCTTTCTTT
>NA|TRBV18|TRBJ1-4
CASSPRGTNEKLFF
TGTGCCAGCTCACCAAGGGGTACTAATGAAAAACTGTTTTTT
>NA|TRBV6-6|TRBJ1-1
CASSYARNTEAFF
TGTGCCAGCAGTTACGCCAGGAACACTGAAGCTTTCTTT
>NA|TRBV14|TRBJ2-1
CASSQIGLNEQFF
TGTGCCAGCAGCCAAATCGGTTTGAATGAGCAGTTCTTC
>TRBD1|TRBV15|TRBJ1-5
CATSSRGNQPQHF
TGTGCCACCAGCAGCAGGGGGAATCAGCCCCAGCATTTT
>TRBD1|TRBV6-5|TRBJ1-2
CASSYSTGGGYGYTF
TGTGCCAGCAGTTACTCGACAGGGGGGGGCTATGGCTACACCTTC
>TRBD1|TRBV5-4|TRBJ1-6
CASSLSPGTVNSPLHF
TGTGCCAGCAGCTTGTCCCCCGGGACAGTTAATTCACCCCTCCACTTT
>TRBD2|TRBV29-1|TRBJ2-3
CSGSSGGTDTQYF
TGCAGCGGTTCTAGCGGGGGAACAGATACGCAGTATTTT
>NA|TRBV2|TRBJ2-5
CASSEVQVQETQYF
TGTGCCAGCAGTGAAGTACAGGTCCAAGAGACCCAGTACTTC
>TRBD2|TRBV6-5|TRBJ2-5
CASSYREVETQYF
TGTGCCAGCAGTTACCGGGAGGTGGAGACCCAGTACTTC